This T cell receptor beta chain is drawn from a study of CD8+ T cells in alopecia areata. Following RNA extraction, reverse transcription yielded cDNA that acted as the sequencing template. Generated by immunoSEQ multiplex PCR, the TCRdb table keeps only in-frame clones and is missing some. The sample lists 95,000 to 100,000 clones, around 60% occurring once. Treatment of the sample: oral pan-JAK inhibitor, 5-10 mg twice daily. The CDR3 has 15 amino acids. V was clipped by 1 base and J by 2 bases, with 10 bases between them. Per germline, CDR1 SEHNR and CDR2 FQNEAQ (reference sequence). The study's findings and limits: TCR sharing was clearer in mice than between patients, perhaps partly owing to patient HLA diversity.

Concerning this clone: Its antigen remains unknown.

This receptor was obtained from a human donor with alopecia areata. The material was CD8+ T cells sorted from blood, obtained at week 4, from a patient treated with tofacitinib. The V and J genes are TRBV7-9 and TRBJ2-3, with D possibly being TRBD1 (6 bases). For the CDR3, the DNA is TGTGCCAGCAGCTTAGAACAGGGTTACACAGATACGCAGTATTTT. Its protein is CASSLEQGYTDTQYF.